Listed here are 15 T cell receptor beta chains from one sample, sequenced in a study of blood T cell repertoires in COVID-19. Repertoires were generated with immunoSEQ multiplex PCR, while TCRdb's copy carries only in-frame clones and drops some. In the table there are around 250,000 clones, around 83% of which are singletons. Sequencing input: peripheral blood. The receptors stem from a man in his forties or fifties with active or convalescent COVID-19.

This clone has a single count. V gene TRBV6-5 combines with J gene TRBJ1-5; D is unclear. Germline CDR1 reads MNHEY; CDR2 reads SVGAGI. Trimming stripped 0 bases from V and 1 base from J, with 7 bases between. The CDR3 runs 15 residues. The CDR3 bases are TGTGCCAGCAGTTACTCCAAACTCAGCAATCAGCCCCAGCATTTT. This translates into CASSYSKLSNQPQHF.

The rearrangement uses TRBV13 and TRBJ1-1; D is uncertain. The germline CDR1 and CDR2 sequences are PRHDT and FYEKMQ (reference sequence). Trimming pared 5 bases from V and 1 base from J, leaving 11 bases between. CDR3 size: 14 residues. CDR3 sequence (DNA): TGTGCCAGCAGCAAGGACGGAGGGAACACTGAAGCTTTCTTT. It specifies CASSKDGGNTEAFF.

The chain employs TRBV28 and TRBJ1-1; D not certain. In germline, CDR1 is MDHEN, CDR2 SYDVKM. CDR3 size: 13 residues. V was cut by 8 bases and J by 2 bases, with 12 bases left in between. Written as DNA, the CDR3 is TGTGCCAGCGGAGCAGATTATAACACTGAAGCTTTCTTT. Translated: CASGADYNTEAFF.

V is TRBV2 and J is TRBJ2-7; D unresolved. Germline V gives CDR1 SNHLY, CDR2 FYNNEI. The V end was cut by 4 bases, the J end by 7 bases, with 17 bases between. CDR3 length: 14 residues. This chain's CDR3 is CASSARSSFGEQYF. CDR3 coding DNA: TGTGCCAGCAGTGCGAGGAGCTCTTTTGGGGAGCAGTACTTC.

This chain links TRBV30 with TRBJ1-4; TRBD1 matches at 7 bases. The length of the CDR3 is 12 residues. Germline loops: CDR1 GTSNPN, CDR2 SVGIG (reference sequence). Trimming removed 3 bases from V and 8 bases from J; junction bases left unmatched: 3. Here the CDR3 DNA reads TGTGCCTGGAGCGGGACAGTCGAAAAACTGTTTTTT. Translating it yields CAWSGTVEKLFF.

This chain joins TRBV20-1 and TRBJ1-5, with TRBD1 as a possible D gene (5 bases). Germline V gives CDR1 DFQATT, CDR2 SNEGSKA (reference sequence). The CDR3 totals 11 residues. Trimming shortened V by 6 bases and J by 11 bases, and 14 bases separated the two germline ends. The CDR3 reads CSATDIMSQHF. In nucleotides, the CDR3 is TGCAGTGCGACGGACATTATGTCCCAGCATTTT.

V usage is TRBV29-1 and J usage is TRBJ1-5; D possibly corresponds to TRBD1 (5 bases). Trimming removed 4 bases from V and 5 bases from J, with 15 bases in between. Germline V gene lookup returns CDR1 SQVTM and CDR2 ANQGSEA. The CDR3 contains 14 residues. CDR3 sequence (DNA): TGCAGCGTTGTAATTCAGGGCTTGGATCAGCCCCAGCATTTT. Encoded protein: CSVVIQGLDQPQHF.

This sequence joins TRBV28 and TRBJ1-2; D is possibly TRBD1 (5 bases). Germline V gives CDR1 MDHEN, CDR2 SYDVKM. With 2 bases removed from V and 1 base from J, the gap between germline ends came to 11 bases. The CDR3 is 15 amino acids. CDR3 loop: CASSLGAENNYGYTF. CDR3 DNA: TGTGCCAGCAGTTTAGGGGCTGAGAATAACTATGGCTACACCTTC.

This chain joins TRBV30 and TRBJ1-2; TRBD1 might be the D (5 bases). The CDR3 runs 14 residues. Trimming stripped 4 bases from V and 7 bases from J, with 19 bases between. Germline V gene lookup returns CDR1 GTSNPN and CDR2 SVGIG (reference sequence). The CDR3 loop is CAWTTTWGEGGYTF. The CDR3 coding sequence is TGTGCCTGGACCACCACTTGGGGGGAGGGTGGCTACACCTTC.

The genes are TRBV3-1 (or the pseudogene TRBV3-2) and TRBJ2-7, with 10 positions matching TRBD2. CDR3 size: 14 residues. Germline-derived CDR1 and CDR2 are LGHDT and YNNKEL (reference sequence). The J segment lost 3 bases and the V segment lost 6 bases, leaving 5 bases of the junction unmatched. The CDR3, as DNA: TGTGCCAGCAGTCGGACTAGCGGACTCTACGAGCAGTACTTC. Translating gives CASSRTSGLYEQYF.

The rearrangement uses TRBV3-1 (or the pseudogene TRBV3-2) and TRBJ2-3; D is undetermined. The length of the CDR3 is 15 residues. Germline V gives CDR1 LGHDT, CDR2 YNNKEL (reference sequence). Trimming cost V 4 bases and J 0 bases, with 11 bases left between them. The CDR3 DNA follows: TGTGCCAGCAGCCTCCGTTTCACTAGCACAGATACGCAGTATTTT. Encoded protein: CASSLRFTSTDTQYF.

The rearrangement joins TRBV19 to TRBJ1-1; TRBD1 agrees at 9 bases. The CDR3 sequence is 15 residues long. From germline, CDR1 is LNHDA and CDR2 SQIVND (reference sequence). The V and J ends lost 5 bases and 4 bases, in that order; junction bases with no gene match: 8. The chain's CDR3 is CASSPGQGLSTEAFF. CDR3 DNA sequence: TGTGCCAGTAGTCCGGGACAGGGCCTCTCCACTGAAGCTTTCTTT.

The chain uses TRBV7-2 and TRBJ1-5, with no clear D. CDR3 length equals 16 residues. Trimming removed 5 bases at V and 7 bases at J, with 21 bases between. Per the germline V gene, CDR1 is SGHTA and CDR2 is FQGNSA. This chain's CDR3 is CASSQEIRASGQPQHF. CDR3 in DNA: TGTGCCAGCAGCCAAGAAATCCGGGCCTCGGGACAGCCCCAGCATTTT.

The genes are TRBV25-1 and TRBJ2-3, with a tentative D call TRBD1 (7 bases). Trimming took 8 bases from V and 2 from J, leaving 14 bases between them. The CDR3 sequence is 14 residues long. Germline V gene lookup returns CDR1 MGHDK and CDR2 SYGVNS. Here the CDR3 DNA reads TGTGCCAGCCATCCAGGGGGGTCCACAGATACGCAGTATTTT. Translation: CASHPGGSTDTQYF.

This chain connects TRBV24-1 to TRBJ2-5, with 11 bases aligning to TRBD1. Germline CDR1 reads KGHDR; CDR2 reads SFDVKD. After removal of 2 bases from V and 9 bases from J, the junction contained 7 bases not matched to a gene. The CDR3 contains 15 residues. CDR3 amino acids: CATSDWTGGREAQYF. In nucleotides, the CDR3 is TGTGCCACCAGTGATTGGACAGGGGGCAGGGAGGCCCAGTACTTC.